This T cell receptor beta chain was profiled in a study of T cell changes during pregnancy in multiple sclerosis. Profiling relied on immunoSEQ multiplex PCR, and the TCRdb table lists in-frame clones only, not all of them. The repertoire holds nearly 110,000 clones, with around 93% as singletons. The sample in question was peripheral blood, obtained in the third trimester of pregnancy. The TCR sequence derives from a female donor in good health, enrolled as a control in a pregnancy study.

The CDR3 nucleotides are TGTGCCAGCAGCCCGCGGCGAGGGTCTGAAGCTTTCTTT. The encoded protein is CASSPRRGSEAFF. The chain recombines TRBV6-5 with TRBJ1-1; D uncertain. Per the germline V gene, CDR1 is MNHEY and CDR2 is SVGAGI. V shed 6 bases and J shed 6 bases, with 14 bases lying between them. The CDR3 is 13 residues long.